The entry that follows covers one T cell receptor beta chain sequence. Germline V gives CDR1 SGHRS, CDR2 YFSETQ. Trimming cost V 3 bases and J 7 bases; bases outside gene matches: 13. This CDR3 is built from 16 residues. The data were taken from a study of T-cell reconstitution after alpha-beta-depleted transplantation in children. Preparation of the TCRbeta library involved a method that used unique molecular identifiers. A single record per CDR3 protein comes from TCRdb applying MiXCR to the PCR reads. Among a few hundred thousand distinct CDR3 sequences listed, about a tenth were seen once. The sequencing here drew on PBMCs from the stem cell graft donor, taken from the stem cell graft. This clonotype was obtained from a human donor who donated a stem cell graft to a child with acute lymphoblastic leukemia. The rearrangement uses TRBV5-1 and TRBJ2-1; TRBD2 aligns across 7 bases. The CDR3 spells CASSSGLPGLENEQFF. The CDR3 DNA sequence: TGCGCCAGCAGCTCGGGACTACCAGGATTAGAGAATGAGCAGTTCTTC.